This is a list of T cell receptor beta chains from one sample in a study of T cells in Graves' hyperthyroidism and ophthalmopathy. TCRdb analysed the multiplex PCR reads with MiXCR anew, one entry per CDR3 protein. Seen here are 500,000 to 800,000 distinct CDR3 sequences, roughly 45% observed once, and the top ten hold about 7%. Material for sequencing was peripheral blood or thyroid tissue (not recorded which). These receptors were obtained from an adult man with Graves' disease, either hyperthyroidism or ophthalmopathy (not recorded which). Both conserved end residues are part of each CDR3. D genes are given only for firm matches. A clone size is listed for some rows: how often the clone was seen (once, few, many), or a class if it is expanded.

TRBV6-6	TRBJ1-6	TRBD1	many	TGTGCCAGCAGCACACAGGGGTTCAATTCACCCCTCCACTTT	CASSTQGFNSPLHF
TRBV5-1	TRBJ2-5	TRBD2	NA	TGCGCCAGCACCCTGACTAGCGGTTTGGAGACCCAGTACTTC	CASTLTSGLETQYF
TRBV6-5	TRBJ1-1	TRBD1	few	TGTGCCAGCAGTTTAGCTACAGGGGTCACTGAAGCTTTCTTT	CASSLATGVTEAFF
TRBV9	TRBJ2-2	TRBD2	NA	TGTGCCAGCAATGGCGGGGGAAACACCGGGGAGCTGTTTTTT	CASNGGGNTGELFF
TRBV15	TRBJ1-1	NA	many	TGTGCCACCAGCAGTCCATCAAACACTGAAGCTTTCTTT	CATSSPSNTEAFF
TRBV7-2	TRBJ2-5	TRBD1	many	TGTGCCAGCAGACGAGACAGGGGGCCAGAGACCCAGTACTTC	CASRRDRGPETQYF
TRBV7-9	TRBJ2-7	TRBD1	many	TGTGCCAGCAGCTCAACCGGGACAGACTCCTACGAGCAGTACTTC	CASSSTGTDSYEQYF
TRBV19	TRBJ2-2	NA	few	TGTGCCAGTACCAGGAGGGGCGCGGCCGGGGAGCTGTTTTTT	CASTRRGAAGELFF
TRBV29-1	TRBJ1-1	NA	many	TGCAGCGTCTCCTTAGGGACACAGAACACTGAAGCTTTCTTT	CSVSLGTQNTEAFF
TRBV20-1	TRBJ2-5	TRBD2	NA	TGCAGTGCTAGAGCCCTGACTAGCGTACAAGAGACCCAGTACTTC	CSARALTSVQETQYF
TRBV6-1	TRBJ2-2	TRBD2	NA	TGTGCCAGCAGTGATATTAGCGGGGTTAATGGCACCGGGGAGCTGTTTTTT	CASSDISGVNGTGELFF
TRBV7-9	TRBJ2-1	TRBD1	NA	TGTGCCAGCAGCTTCGACAGGGGGCCGAATGAGCAGTTCTTC	CASSFDRGPNEQFF
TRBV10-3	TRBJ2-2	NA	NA	TGTGCCATCAGCCTGGGACGGACGAACACCGGGGAGCTGTTTTTT	CAISLGRTNTGELFF
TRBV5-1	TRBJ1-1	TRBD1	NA	TGTGCCAGCAGTTTATCGGCACAGGGGCGATCTGAAGCTTTCTTT	CASSLSAQGRSEAFF
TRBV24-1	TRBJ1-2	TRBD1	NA	TGTGCCACCAGTGATCCCCCGGGACAGGTCTATGGCTACACCTTC	CATSDPPGQVYGYTF
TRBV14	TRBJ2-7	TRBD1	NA	TGTGCCAGCAGCCCAATGCCGGGACAGCAGACCTACGAGCAGTACTTC	CASSPMPGQQTYEQYF
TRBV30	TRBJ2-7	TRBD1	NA	TGTGCCTGGACTCACCGGGACAGGGTCTACGAGCAGTACTTC	CAWTHRDRVYEQYF
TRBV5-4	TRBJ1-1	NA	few	TGTGCCAGCAGCTTCGCCAGGGGAGTAGGGAACACTGAAGCTTTCTTT	CASSFARGVGNTEAFF
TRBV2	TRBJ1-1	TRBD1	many	TGTGCCAGCTACAGGGGTGGAGGGGCTGAAGCTTTCTTT	CASYRGGGAEAFF
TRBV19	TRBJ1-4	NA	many	TGTGCCAGTACGACCCAATCCTCTAATGAAAAACTGTTTTTT	CASTTQSSNEKLFF
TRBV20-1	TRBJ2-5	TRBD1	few	TGCAGTGCTGTTAAGATTGGACAGGTCCAAGAGACCCAGTACTTC	CSAVKIGQVQETQYF
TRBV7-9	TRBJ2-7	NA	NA	TGTGCCAGCAGCTCAGGGGGGACCGAGCAGTACTTC	CASSSGGTEQYF
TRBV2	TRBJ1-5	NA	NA	TGTGCCAGCCGGCGAGAGGGCGGAGGTCAGCCCCAGCATTTT	CASRREGGGQPQHF
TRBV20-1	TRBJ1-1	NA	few	TGCAGTGCGGCCCCGGGTTCAACTGAAGCTTTCTTT	CSAAPGSTEAFF
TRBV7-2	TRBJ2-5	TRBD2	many	TGTGCCAGCAGCTTAGTCGGTGGTAGCGGGGGCCAAGAGACCCAGTACTTC	CASSLVGGSGGQETQYF
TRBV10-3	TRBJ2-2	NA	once	TGTGCCATCAGTGATCACCCTAGGACCGGGGAGCTGTTTTTT	CAISDHPRTGELFF
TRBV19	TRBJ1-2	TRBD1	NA	TGTGCCAGTGACAACAGGGACAGTAACTATGGCTACACCTTC	CASDNRDSNYGYTF
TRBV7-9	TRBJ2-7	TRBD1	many	TGTGCCAGCAGCTCCGACAGGGGGTGGAACGAGCAGTACTTC	CASSSDRGWNEQYF
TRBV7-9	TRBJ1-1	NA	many	TGTGCCAGCAGTCCCAACGTGAACACTGAAGCTTTCTTT	CASSPNVNTEAFF
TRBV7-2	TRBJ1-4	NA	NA	TGCGCCAGCAAATCTTCCGGTAGCCCAACTAATGAAAAACTGTTTTTT	CASKSSGSPTNEKLFF
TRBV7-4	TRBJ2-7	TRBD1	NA	TGTGCCAGCGTCTCTCCAGGGGGTCGTGGCGAGCAGTACTTC	CASVSPGGRGEQYF
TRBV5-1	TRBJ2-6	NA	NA	TGCGCCAGCAGCTTGGAACAGAGTGTCTCTGGGGCCAACGTCCTGACTTTC	CASSLEQSVSGANVLTF
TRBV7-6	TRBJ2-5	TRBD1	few	TGTGCCAGCAGACCGGACAGGGGCGAGACCCAGTACTTC	CASRPDRGETQYF
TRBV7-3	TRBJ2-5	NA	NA	TGTGCCAGCAGCTACCAGGGGACCCGAGAGACCCAGTACTTC	CASSYQGTRETQYF
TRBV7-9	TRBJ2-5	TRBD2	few	TGTGCCAGCAGCCAAGTATCCGGGGGGGGGGTCCAGTACTTC	CASSQVSGGGVQYF
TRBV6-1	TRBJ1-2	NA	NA	TGTGCCAGCAGCGCCCGACTGGCGGATGGCTACACCTTC	CASSARLADGYTF
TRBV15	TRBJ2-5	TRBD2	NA	TGTGCCACCTGGGGGGGGTTCCAAGAGACCCAGTACTTC	CATWGGFQETQYF
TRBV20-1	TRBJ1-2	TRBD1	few	TGCAGTGCTAGAGACCTCCCGCGCAGGGGGCAGGGTGGCTACACCTTC	CSARDLPRRGQGGYTF
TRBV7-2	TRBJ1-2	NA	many	TGCGCCAGCAGCCTAGGGGTATCGGATGGCTACACCTTC	CASSLGVSDGYTF
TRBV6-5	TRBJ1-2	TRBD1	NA	TGTGCCAGCAGTGAGGCAGGGGGCTTTGATGGCTACACCTTC	CASSEAGGFDGYTF
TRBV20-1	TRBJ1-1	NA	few	TGCAGTGCTAGACCGACAGACCTTCGAGGGGACACTGAAGCTTTCTTT	CSARPTDLRGDTEAFF
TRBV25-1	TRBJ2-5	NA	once	TGTGCCAGCAGCTTGGGTCTAGTGGGAGAGACCCAGTACTTC	CASSLGLVGETQYF
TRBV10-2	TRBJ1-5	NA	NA	TGCGCTAGCAGGGCGGCGGATCAGCCCCAGCATTTT	CASRAADQPQHF
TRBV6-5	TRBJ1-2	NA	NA	TGCGCCAGCAGTCACCGACAGCCCTATGGCTACGCCTTC	CASSHRQPYGYAF
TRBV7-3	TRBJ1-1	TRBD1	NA	TGTGCCAGCAGCAGAACCGGGACAGGTGGGAAAGCTTTCTTT	CASSRTGTGGKAFF
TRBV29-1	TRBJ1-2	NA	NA	TGCAGCTCCTACATGGGACGGAACACGTATGGCTACACCTTC	CSSYMGRNTYGYTF
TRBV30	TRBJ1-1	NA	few	TGTGCCTGGATCCACGTTCCTGTGAACACTGAAGCTTTCTTT	CAWIHVPVNTEAFF
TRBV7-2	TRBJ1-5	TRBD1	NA	TGTGCCAGCACAGTAACAGGGGGCCTGGGCAATCAGCCCCAGCATTTT	CASTVTGGLGNQPQHF